Below, one T cell receptor (beta chain) is given with its context. This record comes from a study of blood T cell repertoires in COVID-19. Study-wide background: Both acute and convalescent COVID-19 samples were obtained from the United States, Italy and Spain. From T cells, B-cell-depleted T cells, or PBMCs came the material, which was cDNA or gDNA.

Participant reports of clinical history set cohort assignment. The CDR3 has 16 amino acids. From germline, CDR1 is SNHLY and CDR2 FYNNEI. V trimming: 5 bases; J trimming: 2 bases; junction bases outside the gene matches: 9. In the study's own analysis: From reference gene primer amplification, estimates of nucleated cell counts were derived. Sequencing used immunoSEQ multiplex PCR; TCRdb keeps in-frame clones, though not all of them. That table supplies the V and J calls and clone size; D and trimming were determined from the DNA. The sample records approximately 210,000 clones, around 90% being singletons.

The clonotype was recovered from a woman aged 45-60 years with acute COVID-19. This sequence joins TRBV2 and TRBJ2-1; 7 positions match TRBD1. Specimen: PBMCs or T cells enriched from blood (not recorded which). In DNA form, the CDR3 reads TGTGCCAGCAGTCCTCGACGAGGGACAGCCTACAATGAGCAGTTCTTC. Its protein product is CASSPRRGTAYNEQFF.